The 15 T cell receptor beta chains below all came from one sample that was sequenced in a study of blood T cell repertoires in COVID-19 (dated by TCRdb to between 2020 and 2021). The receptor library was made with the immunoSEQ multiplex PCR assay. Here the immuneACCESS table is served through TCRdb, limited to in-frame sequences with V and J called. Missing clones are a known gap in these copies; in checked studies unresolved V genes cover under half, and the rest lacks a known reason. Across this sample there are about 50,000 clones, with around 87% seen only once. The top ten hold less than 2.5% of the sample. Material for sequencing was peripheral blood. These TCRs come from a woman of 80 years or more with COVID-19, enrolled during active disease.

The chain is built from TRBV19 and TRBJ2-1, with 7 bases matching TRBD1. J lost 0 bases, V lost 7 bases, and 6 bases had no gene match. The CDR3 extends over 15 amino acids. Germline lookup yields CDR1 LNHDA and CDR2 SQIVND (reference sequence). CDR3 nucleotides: TGTGCCAGTAAGGGACAGCTGAGCTCCTACAATGAGCAGTTCTTC. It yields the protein CASKGQLSSYNEQFF.

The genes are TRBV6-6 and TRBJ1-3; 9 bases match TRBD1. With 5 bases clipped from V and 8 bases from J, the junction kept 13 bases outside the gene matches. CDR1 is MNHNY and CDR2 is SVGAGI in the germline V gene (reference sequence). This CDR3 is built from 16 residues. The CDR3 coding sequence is TGTGCCAGCAGTCCCGGGACAGGGCCTAGAGGGGACACCATATATTTT. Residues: CASSPGTGPRGDTIYF.

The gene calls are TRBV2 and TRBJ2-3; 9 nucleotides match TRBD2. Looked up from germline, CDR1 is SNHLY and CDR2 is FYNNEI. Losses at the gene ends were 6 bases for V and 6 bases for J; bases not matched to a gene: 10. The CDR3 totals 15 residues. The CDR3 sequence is CASRYLAGSKDTQYF. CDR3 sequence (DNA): TGTGCCAGCAGATACCTAGCGGGGTCGAAGGATACGCAGTATTTT.

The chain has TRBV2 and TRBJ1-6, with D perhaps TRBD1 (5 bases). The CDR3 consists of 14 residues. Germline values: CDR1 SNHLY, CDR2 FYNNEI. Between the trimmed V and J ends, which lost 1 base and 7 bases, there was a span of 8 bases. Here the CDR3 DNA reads TGTGCCAGCAGTGAAGTGGGGGGAAATTCACCCCTCCACTTT. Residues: CASSEVGGNSPLHF.

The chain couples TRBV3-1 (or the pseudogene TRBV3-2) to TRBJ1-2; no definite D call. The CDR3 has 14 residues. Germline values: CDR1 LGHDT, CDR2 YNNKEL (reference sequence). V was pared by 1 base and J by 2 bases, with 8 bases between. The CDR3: CASSQAVQNYGYTF. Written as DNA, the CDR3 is TGTGCCAGCAGCCAAGCTGTCCAGAACTATGGCTACACCTTC.

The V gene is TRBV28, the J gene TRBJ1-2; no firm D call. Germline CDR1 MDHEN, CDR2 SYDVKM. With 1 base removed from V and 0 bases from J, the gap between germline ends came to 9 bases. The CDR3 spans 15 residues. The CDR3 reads CASSLSRGANYGYTF. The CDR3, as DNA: TGTGCCAGCAGTTTATCAAGAGGAGCTAACTATGGCTACACCTTC.

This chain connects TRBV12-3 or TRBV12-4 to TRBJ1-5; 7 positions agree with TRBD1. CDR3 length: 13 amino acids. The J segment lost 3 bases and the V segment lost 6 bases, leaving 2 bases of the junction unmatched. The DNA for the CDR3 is TGTGCCAGCAGGACAGGGCACAATCAGCCCCAGCATTTT. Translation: CASRTGHNQPQHF.

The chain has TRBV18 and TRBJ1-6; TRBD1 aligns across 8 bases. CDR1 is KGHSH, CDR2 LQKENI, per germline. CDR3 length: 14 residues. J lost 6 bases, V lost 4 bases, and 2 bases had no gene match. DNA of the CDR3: TGTGCCAGCTCACGGGACAGGAGTAATTCACCCCTCCACTTT. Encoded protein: CASSRDRSNSPLHF.

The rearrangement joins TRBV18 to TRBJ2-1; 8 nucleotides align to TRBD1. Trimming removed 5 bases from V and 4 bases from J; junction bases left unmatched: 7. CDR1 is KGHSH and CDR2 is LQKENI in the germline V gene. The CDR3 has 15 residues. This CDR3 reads CASSTQGAGYNEQFF. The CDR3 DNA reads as TGTGCCAGCTCAACTCAGGGGGCTGGGTACAATGAGCAGTTCTTC.

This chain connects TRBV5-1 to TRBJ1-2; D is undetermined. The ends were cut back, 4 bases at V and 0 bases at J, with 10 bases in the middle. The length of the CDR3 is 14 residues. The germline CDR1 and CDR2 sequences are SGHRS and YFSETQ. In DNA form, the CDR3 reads TGCGCCAGCAGCCCCGGGGAATCTAACTATGGCTACACCTTC. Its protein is CASSPGESNYGYTF.

CDR3 sequence reads: CASSANRVGSGEQYF. The CDR3 nucleotides are TGTGCCAGCAGCGCTAACAGGGTGGGGTCGGGTGAGCAGTACTTC. The chain has TRBV11-2 and TRBJ2-7, with TRBD1 as a possible D gene (6 bases). The germline gives CDR1 SGHAT, CDR2 FQNNGV. With 5 bases removed from V and 7 bases from J, the gap between germline ends came to 21 bases. CDR3 size: 15 residues.

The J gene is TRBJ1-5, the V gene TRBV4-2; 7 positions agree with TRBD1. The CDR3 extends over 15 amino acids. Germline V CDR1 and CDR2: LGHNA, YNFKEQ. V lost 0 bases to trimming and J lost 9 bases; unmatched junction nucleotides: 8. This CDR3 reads CASSQEYRGIRPQHF. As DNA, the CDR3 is TGTGCCAGCAGCCAAGAGTACAGGGGAATCAGGCCCCAGCATTTT.

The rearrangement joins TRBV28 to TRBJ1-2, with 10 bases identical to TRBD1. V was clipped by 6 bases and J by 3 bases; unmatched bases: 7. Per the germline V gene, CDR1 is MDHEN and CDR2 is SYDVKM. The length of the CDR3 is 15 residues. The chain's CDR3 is CASSRPGTGDYGYTF. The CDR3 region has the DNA TGTGCCAGCAGCCGTCCGGGGACAGGGGACTATGGCTACACCTTC.

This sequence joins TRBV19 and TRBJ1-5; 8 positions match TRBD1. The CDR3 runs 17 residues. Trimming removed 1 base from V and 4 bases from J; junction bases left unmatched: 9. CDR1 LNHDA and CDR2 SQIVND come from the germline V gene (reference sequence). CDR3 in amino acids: CASSIVGGQGSNQPQHF. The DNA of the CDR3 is TGTGCCAGTAGTATAGTAGGAGGACAGGGAAGTAATCAGCCCCAGCATTTT.

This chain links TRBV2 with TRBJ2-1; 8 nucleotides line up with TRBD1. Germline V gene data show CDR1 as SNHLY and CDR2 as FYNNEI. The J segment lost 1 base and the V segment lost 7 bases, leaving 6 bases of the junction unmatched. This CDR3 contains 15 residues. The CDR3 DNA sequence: TGTGCCAGCAACCCGACAGGGGTTTCCTACAATGAGCAGTTCTTC. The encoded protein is CASNPTGVSYNEQFF.